These 25 T cell receptor beta chains were all obtained from the same sample, sequenced in a study of blood T cell repertoires in COVID-19. Sequenced by immunoSEQ multiplex PCR; TCRdb stores in-frame clones only, minus some. Among roughly 220,000 clones listed, around 84% were seen once. Sequencing was performed on peripheral blood. Receptors originate from a middle-aged man who had recovered from COVID-19.

V and J are TRBV11-2 and TRBJ1-5, with D uncertain. With 5 bases removed from V and 9 bases from J, the gap between germline ends came to 14 bases. Germline CDR1 is SGHAT and CDR2 is FQNNGV. The CDR3 sequence is 13 residues long. This CDR3 reads CASSLEIAGPQHF. CDR3 nucleotide sequence: TGTGCCAGCAGCCTGGAGATCGCTGGGCCCCAGCATTTT.

V usage is TRBV5-1 and J usage is TRBJ1-3, with no clear D. The CDR3 extends over 15 amino acids. Germline V gives CDR1 SGHRS, CDR2 YFSETQ. V lost 4 bases to trimming and J lost 4 bases, with 15 bases between them. The CDR3 region is CASSMRSAMGNTIYF. In DNA, the CDR3 is TGCGCCAGCAGCATGAGAAGCGCGATGGGAAACACCATATATTTT.

The rearrangement links TRBV28 to TRBJ1-2; a weak D match, TRBD1 (5 bases). V lost 1 base and J 4 bases, leaving 10 bases between the germline ends. The CDR3 extends over 14 amino acids. CDR1 and CDR2 (germline): MDHEN, SYDVKM. The CDR3 spells CASSLSGSVYGYTF. DNA of the CDR3: TGTGCCAGCAGTTTATCAGGGTCCGTCTATGGCTACACCTTC.

The chain joins TRBV12-3 or TRBV12-4 to TRBJ2-7; 8 positions match TRBD1. This CDR3 is built from 12 residues. J was trimmed by 6 bases and V by 5 bases; bases with no gene match: 3. The CDR3 here is CASSLTGVEQYF. The DNA for the CDR3 is TGTGCCAGCAGTCTGACAGGGGTCGAGCAGTACTTC.

This chain uses TRBV9 with TRBJ2-5; a possible D gene is TRBD2 (6 bases). V shed 4 bases and J shed 4 bases, with 17 bases lying between them. The germline V gene encodes CDR1 SGDLS and CDR2 YYNGEE. The CDR3 is 15 residues long. The CDR3 loop is CASSPRATAGETQYF. The CDR3 DNA reads TGTGCCAGCAGCCCCCGCGCCACAGCGGGAGAGACCCAGTACTTC.

The V and J genes are TRBV2 and TRBJ2-3; D is undetermined. Germline V gene lookup returns CDR1 SNHLY and CDR2 FYNNEI. This CDR3 region has 12 residues. V was pared by 5 bases and J by 2 bases, with 5 bases between. The CDR3 bases are TGTGCCAGCAGTCTATTCACAGATACGCAGTATTTT. It specifies CASSLFTDTQYF.

The chain combines TRBV19 with TRBJ2-1; TRBD1 agrees at 7 bases. With V trimmed by 6 bases and J by 4 bases, 6 bases remained unmatched. Germline V gives CDR1 LNHDA, CDR2 SQIVND (reference sequence). The CDR3 runs to 14 residues. DNA for the CDR3: TGTGCCAGTAGCCCCACAGGGGAGTACAATGAGCAGTTCTTC. Translation gives CASSPTGEYNEQFF.

The rearrangement joins TRBV27 to TRBJ2-6, with D possibly matching TRBD2 (5 bases). Trimming stripped 6 bases from V and 1 base from J, with 13 bases between. The CDR3 runs to 16 residues. CDR1 is MNHEY and CDR2 is SMNVEV in the germline V gene (reference sequence). The CDR3 region has the DNA TGTGCCAGCAGAAGCGCGGGTGTATCTGGGGCCAACGTCCTGACTTTC. Translating gives CASRSAGVSGANVLTF.

J is TRBJ2-2 and V is TRBV11-3; TRBD1 aligns across 7 bases. This CDR3 is 20 amino acids long. J gave up 0 bases and V 1 base, and 14 bases lay outside the gene matches. The V gene's germline CDR1 is SGHNT and CDR2 YENEEA. CDR3 loop: CASSLGGISRGQPNTGELFF. The CDR3 DNA reads TGTGCCAGCAGCTTAGGCGGAATCTCACGGGGACAGCCGAACACCGGGGAGCTGTTTTTT.

The chain couples TRBV11-2 to TRBJ2-7, with TRBD1 matching over 11 bases. There are 16 residues in the CDR3. Germline V gene lookup returns CDR1 SGHAT and CDR2 FQNNGV. Unmatched junction bases numbered 12, after V lost 4 bases and J lost 7 bases. DNA of the CDR3: TGTGCCAGCAGCTCTCCCGGACAGGGGGCGTCGCGTGAGCAGTACTTC. Protein product: CASSSPGQGASREQYF.

A few counts support this clone. J is TRBJ2-1 and V is TRBV6-2 or TRBV6-3, with TRBD2 matching over 8 bases. Germline values: CDR1 MNHEY, CDR2 SVGEGT. This CDR3 is 18 amino acids long. Germline trimming cut 0 bases from V and 3 bases from J; bases unmatched to any gene: 10. CDR3 DNA sequence: TGTGCCAGCAGTTACTCAACTTTAGCGGGAAGGCTCTACAATGAGCAGTTCTTC. Translated: CASSYSTLAGRLYNEQFF.

The chain links TRBV9 to TRBJ2-1, with 12 bases lining up with TRBD2. The CDR3 length is 15 residues. V lost 0 bases, J lost 8 bases, and 3 bases stayed unmatched. Looked up from germline, CDR1 is SGDLS and CDR2 is YYNGEE. The CDR3 sequence is CASSVGLAGAYEQFF. Here the CDR3 DNA reads TGTGCCAGCAGCGTAGGACTAGCGGGAGCCTATGAGCAGTTCTTC.

V gene TRBV27 combines with J gene TRBJ1-6; TRBD1 is a possible D gene (6 bases). The V gene lost 5 bases and the J gene lost 8 bases, with 16 bases spanning the gap. Germline V gene sequence: CDR1 MNHEY, CDR2 SMNVEV (reference sequence). This CDR3 is 15 amino acids long. The CDR3 nucleotides are TGTGCCAGCAGTCCTGTGGCAGGGGCTGATTCACCCCTCCACTTT. Translating it yields CASSPVAGADSPLHF.

V gene TRBV19 combines with J gene TRBJ2-2; D unresolved. Germline CDR1 LNHDA, CDR2 SQIVND (reference sequence). V was pared by 10 bases and J by 1 base, with 7 bases between. The CDR3 contains 12 residues. The DNA for the CDR3 is TGTGCCACCTCCCGGAACACCGGGGAGCTGTTTTTT. The encoded protein is CATSRNTGELFF.

V and J are TRBV27 and TRBJ2-1; 7 nucleotides match TRBD2. Losses at the gene ends were 3 bases for V and 6 bases for J; bases not matched to a gene: 11. There are 16 residues in the CDR3. CDR1 and CDR2 from the germline V gene are MNHEY and SMNVEV (reference sequence). The chain's CDR3 is CASSFGLGRDRNEQFF. In DNA, the CDR3 is TGTGCCAGCAGTTTCGGACTAGGGAGGGATCGCAATGAGCAGTTCTTC.

The chain combines TRBV18 with TRBJ1-2; possible D gene TRBD1, 6 bases. The V gene lost 6 bases and the J gene lost 2 bases, with 13 bases spanning the gap. The germline V gene has CDR1 KGHSH and CDR2 LQKENI. The CDR3 runs 14 residues. CDR3 sequence reads: CASSIAGQNYGYTF. For the CDR3, the DNA is TGTGCCAGCTCCATTGCCGGACAGAACTATGGCTACACCTTC.

The chain links TRBV27 to TRBJ2-7; TRBD1 agrees at 7 bases. Looked up from germline, CDR1 is MNHEY and CDR2 is SMNVEV (reference sequence). The CDR3 covers 14 residues. V dropped 5 bases and J dropped 7; count of bases not matched to a gene: 11. CDR3 in amino acids: CASSPGQQMGEQYF. CDR3 nucleotide sequence: TGTGCCAGCAGTCCGGGACAGCAGATGGGGGAGCAGTACTTC.

This chain uses TRBV6-1 with TRBJ1-5; TRBD1 matches 10 bases. V trimming: 0 bases; J trimming: 6 bases; junction bases outside the gene matches: 5. Germline loops: CDR1 MNHNS, CDR2 SASEGT. The CDR3 consists of 16 residues. The CDR3 DNA is TGTGCCAGCAGTGAAGCGGGACAGGGGAGGTTTCAGCCCCAGCATTTT. It codes for CASSEAGQGRFQPQHF.

This clone was seen only once. The chain carries TRBV5-1 and TRBJ2-3; TRBD1 is a possible D gene (5 bases). V dropped 0 bases and J dropped 2 bases, with 7 bases sitting between them. CDR3 length equals 14 residues. Germline loops: CDR1 SGHRS, CDR2 YFSETQ. CDR3 DNA sequence: TGCGCCAGCAGCTTGGGACAGTTCACAGATACGCAGTATTTT. It encodes CASSLGQFTDTQYF.

CDR3 loop: CASRTLATNEQFF. The CDR3 DNA is TGTGCCAGCAGGACACTAGCGACGAATGAGCAGTTCTTC. The chain carries TRBV6-5 and TRBJ2-1; 7 positions match TRBD2. The CDR3 totals 13 residues. V was pared by 6 bases and J by 7 bases, with 6 bases of the junction left unmatched. CDR1 and CDR2 from the germline V gene are MNHEY and SVGAGI.

The chain is built from TRBV29-1 and TRBJ2-1, with TRBD2 matching 8 bases. This CDR3 contains 16 residues. V was clipped by 4 bases and J by 3 bases; unmatched bases: 11. Germline V lookup: CDR1 SQVTM, CDR2 ANQGSEA. The CDR3: CSVGSSGAGRYNEQFF. For the CDR3, the DNA is TGCAGCGTTGGTAGTAGCGGGGCTGGGCGCTACAATGAGCAGTTCTTC.

This clone appeared a single time. The rearrangement uses TRBV29-1 and TRBJ2-2; D unresolved. The CDR3 is made up of 11 amino acids. Looked up from germline, CDR1 is SQVTM and CDR2 is ANQGSEA. Trimming cost V 4 bases and J 2 bases, with 2 bases left between them. The CDR3 bases are TGCAGCGTTGCAAACACCGGGGAGCTGTTTTTT. As protein: CSVANTGELFF.

V is TRBV9 and J is TRBJ2-7; 7 positions match TRBD1. Unmatched junction bases numbered 7, after V lost 4 bases and J lost 3 bases. The germline gives CDR1 SGDLS, CDR2 YYNGEE. The CDR3 contains 14 residues. CDR3 nucleotides: TGTGCCAGCAGCCCGAGGGACAGACTCTACGAGCAGTACTTC. It yields the protein CASSPRDRLYEQYF.

The J gene is TRBJ1-1, the V gene TRBV6-5; TRBD1 matches 10 bases. Trimming took 0 bases from V and 6 from J; bases not matched to a gene: 4. Germline V gives CDR1 MNHEY, CDR2 SVGAGI. There are 15 residues in the CDR3. Written as DNA, the CDR3 is TGTGCCAGCAGTTACTCCGGGACAGGGGTGGCTGAAGCTTTCTTT. It encodes CASSYSGTGVAEAFF.

This chain uses TRBV6-5 with TRBJ2-4, with D maybe TRBD2 (5 bases). V was cut by 8 bases and J by 2 bases, with 13 bases left in between. Germline V gene lookup returns CDR1 MNHEY and CDR2 SVGAGI. This CDR3 comprises 14 residues. In DNA, the CDR3 is TGTGCCAGCTTTCTGAGAGGGTCCAAAAACATTCAGTACTTC. Translation gives CASFLRGSKNIQYF.